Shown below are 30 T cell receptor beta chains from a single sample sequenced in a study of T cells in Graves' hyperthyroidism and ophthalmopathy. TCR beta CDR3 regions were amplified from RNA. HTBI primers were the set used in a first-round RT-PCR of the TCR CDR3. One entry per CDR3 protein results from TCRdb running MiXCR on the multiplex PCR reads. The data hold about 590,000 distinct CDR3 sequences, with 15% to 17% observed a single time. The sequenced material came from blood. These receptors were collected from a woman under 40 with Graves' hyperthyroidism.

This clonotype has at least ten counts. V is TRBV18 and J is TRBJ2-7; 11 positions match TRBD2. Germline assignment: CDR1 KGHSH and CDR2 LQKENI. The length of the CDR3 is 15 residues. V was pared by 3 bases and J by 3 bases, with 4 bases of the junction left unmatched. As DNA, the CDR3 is TGTGCCAGCTCACCGACTAGCGGGGCGGGCTACGAGCAGTACTTC. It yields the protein CASSPTSGAGYEQYF.

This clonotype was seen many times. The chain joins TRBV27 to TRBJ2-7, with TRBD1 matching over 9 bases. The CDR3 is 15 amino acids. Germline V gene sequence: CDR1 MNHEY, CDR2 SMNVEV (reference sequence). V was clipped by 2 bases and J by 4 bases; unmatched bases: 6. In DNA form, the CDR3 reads TGTGCCAGCAGTTTAACGGGACAGGGAGCGTACGAGCAGTACTTC. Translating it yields CASSLTGQGAYEQYF.

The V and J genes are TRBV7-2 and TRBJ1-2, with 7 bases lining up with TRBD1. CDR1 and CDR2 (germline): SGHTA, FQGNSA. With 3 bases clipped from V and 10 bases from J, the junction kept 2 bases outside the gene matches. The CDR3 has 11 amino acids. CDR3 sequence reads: CASSLGTAYTF. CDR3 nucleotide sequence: TGTGCCAGCAGCTTGGGGACAGCCTACACCTTC.

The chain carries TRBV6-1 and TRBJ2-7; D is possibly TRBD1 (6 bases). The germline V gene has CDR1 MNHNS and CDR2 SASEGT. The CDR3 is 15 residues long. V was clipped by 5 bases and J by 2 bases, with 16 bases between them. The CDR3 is CASSLTGYTPYEQYF. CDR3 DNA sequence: TGTGCCAGCAGTTTGACAGGATATACTCCCTACGAGCAGTACTTC.

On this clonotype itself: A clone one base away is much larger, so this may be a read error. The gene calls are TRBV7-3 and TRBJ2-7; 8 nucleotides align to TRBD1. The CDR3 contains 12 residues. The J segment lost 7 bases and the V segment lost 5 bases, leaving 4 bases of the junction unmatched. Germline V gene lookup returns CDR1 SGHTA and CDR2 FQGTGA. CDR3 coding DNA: TGTGCCAGCAGCAAGACAGGGGAAGAGCAGTACTTC. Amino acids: CASSKTGEEQYF.

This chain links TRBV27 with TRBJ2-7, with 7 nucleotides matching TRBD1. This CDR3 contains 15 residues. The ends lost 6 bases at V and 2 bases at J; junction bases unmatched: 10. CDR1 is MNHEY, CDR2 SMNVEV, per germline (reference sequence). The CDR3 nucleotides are TGTGCCAGCAGCTTCCTTGGACAGGATCCCTACGAGCAGTACTTC. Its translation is CASSFLGQDPYEQYF.

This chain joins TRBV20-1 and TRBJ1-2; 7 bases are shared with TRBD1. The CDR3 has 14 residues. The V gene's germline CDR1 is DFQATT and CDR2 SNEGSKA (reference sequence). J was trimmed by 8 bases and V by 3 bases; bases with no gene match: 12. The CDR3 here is CSARDDRDLRGYTF. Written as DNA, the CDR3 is TGCAGTGCTAGGGATGACAGGGATCTTCGGGGCTACACCTTC.

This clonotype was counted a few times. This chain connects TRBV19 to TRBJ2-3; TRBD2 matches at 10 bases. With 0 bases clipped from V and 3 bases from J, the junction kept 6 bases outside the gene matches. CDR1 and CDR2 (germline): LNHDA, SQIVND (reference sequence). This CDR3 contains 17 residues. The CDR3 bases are TGTGCCAGTAGTATAGATCTGGCTAGCGGGAGAACAGATACGCAGTATTTT. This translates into CASSIDLASGRTDTQYF.

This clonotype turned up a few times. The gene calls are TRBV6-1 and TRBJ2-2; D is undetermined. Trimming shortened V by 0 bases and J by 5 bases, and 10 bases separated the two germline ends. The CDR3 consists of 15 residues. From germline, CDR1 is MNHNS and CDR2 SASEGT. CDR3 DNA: TGTGCCAGCAGTGAAGCGCTGTCGGGTACCGGGGAGCTGTTTTTT. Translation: CASSEALSGTGELFF.

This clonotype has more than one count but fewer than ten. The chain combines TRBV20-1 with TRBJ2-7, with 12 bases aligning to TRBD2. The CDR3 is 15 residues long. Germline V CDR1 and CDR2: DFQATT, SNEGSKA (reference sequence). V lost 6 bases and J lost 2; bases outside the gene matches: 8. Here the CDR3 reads CSAVTSGRGPYEQYF. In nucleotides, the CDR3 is TGCAGTGCAGTGACTAGCGGGAGAGGCCCCTACGAGCAGTACTTC.

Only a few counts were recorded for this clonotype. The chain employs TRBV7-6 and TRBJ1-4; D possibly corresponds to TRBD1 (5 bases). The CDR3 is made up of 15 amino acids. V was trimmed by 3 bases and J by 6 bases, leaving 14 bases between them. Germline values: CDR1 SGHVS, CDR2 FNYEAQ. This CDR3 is CASSLSWGEDEKLFF. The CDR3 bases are TGTGCCAGCAGCTTGTCGTGGGGGGAAGATGAAAAACTGTTTTTT.

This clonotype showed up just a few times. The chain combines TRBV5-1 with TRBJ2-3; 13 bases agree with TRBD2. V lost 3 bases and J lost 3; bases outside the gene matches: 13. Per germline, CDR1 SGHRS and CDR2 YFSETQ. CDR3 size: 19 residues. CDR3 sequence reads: CASSSMTSGRSWVTDTQYF. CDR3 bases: TGCGCCAGCAGCTCGATGACTAGCGGGAGGTCGTGGGTAACAGATACGCAGTATTTT.

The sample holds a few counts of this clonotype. The CDR3 loop reads CASSSGGSGSYNEQFF. CDR3 coding DNA: TGTGCCAGCAGCTCAGGGGGGTCGGGTTCCTACAATGAGCAGTTCTTC. V is TRBV5-4 and J is TRBJ2-1, with D maybe TRBD1 (7 bases). Trimming removed 3 bases at V and 1 base at J, with 14 bases between. This CDR3 is 16 amino acids long. Germline lookup yields CDR1 SGHNT and CDR2 YYREEE (reference sequence).

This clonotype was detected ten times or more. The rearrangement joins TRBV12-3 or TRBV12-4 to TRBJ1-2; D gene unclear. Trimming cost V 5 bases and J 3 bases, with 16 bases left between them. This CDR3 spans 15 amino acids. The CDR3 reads CASSQRGTRDYGYTF. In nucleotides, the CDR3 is TGTGCCAGCAGTCAGAGAGGAACTAGAGACTATGGCTACACCTTC.

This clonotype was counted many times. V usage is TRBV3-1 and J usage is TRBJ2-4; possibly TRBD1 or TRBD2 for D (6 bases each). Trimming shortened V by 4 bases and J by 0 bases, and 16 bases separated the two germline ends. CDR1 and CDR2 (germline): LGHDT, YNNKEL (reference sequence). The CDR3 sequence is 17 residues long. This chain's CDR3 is CASSLAAEGVAKNIQYF. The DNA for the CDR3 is TGTGCCAGCAGCCTCGCGGCGGAGGGGGTAGCCAAAAACATTCAGTACTTC.

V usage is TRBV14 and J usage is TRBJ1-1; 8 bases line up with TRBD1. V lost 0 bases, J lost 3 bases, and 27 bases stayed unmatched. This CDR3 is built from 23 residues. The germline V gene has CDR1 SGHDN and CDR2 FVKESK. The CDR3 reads CASSQDTWDRPSPPTTPHTEAFF. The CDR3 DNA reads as TGTGCCAGCAGCCAAGACACGTGGGACAGGCCATCACCCCCAACGACCCCGCACACTGAAGCTTTCTTT.

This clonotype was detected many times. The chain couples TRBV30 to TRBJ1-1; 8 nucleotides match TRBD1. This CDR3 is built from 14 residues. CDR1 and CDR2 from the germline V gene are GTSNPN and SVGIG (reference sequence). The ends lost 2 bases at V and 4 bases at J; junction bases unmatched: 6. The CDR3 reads CAWSTGTGGTEAFF. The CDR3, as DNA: TGTGCCTGGAGTACGGGAACAGGGGGCACTGAAGCTTTCTTT. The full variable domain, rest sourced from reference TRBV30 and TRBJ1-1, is SQTIHQWPATLVQPVGSPLSLECTVEGTSNPNLYWYRQAAGRGLQLLFYSVGIGQISSEVPQNLSASRPQDRQFILSSKKLLLSDSGFYLCAWSTGTGGTEAFFGQGTRLTVV.

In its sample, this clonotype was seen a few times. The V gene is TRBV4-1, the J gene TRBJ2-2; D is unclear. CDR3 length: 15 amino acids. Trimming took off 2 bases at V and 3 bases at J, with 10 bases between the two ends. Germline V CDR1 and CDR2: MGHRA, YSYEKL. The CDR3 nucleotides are TGCGCCAGCAGCCAAAATACGCGAGACACCGGGGAGCTGTTTTTT. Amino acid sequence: CASSQNTRDTGELFF.

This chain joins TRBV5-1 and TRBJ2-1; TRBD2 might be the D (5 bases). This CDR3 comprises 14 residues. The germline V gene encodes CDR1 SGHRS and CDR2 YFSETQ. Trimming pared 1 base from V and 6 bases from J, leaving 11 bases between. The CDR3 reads CASSLTRRGNEQFF. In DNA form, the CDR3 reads TGCGCCAGCAGCTTGACTAGACGGGGCAATGAGCAGTTCTTC.

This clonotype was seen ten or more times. CDR3 nucleotides: TGTGCCAGCAGCCCCAGGGGGGAACGTAAAGAGACCCAGTACTTC. Translating it yields CASSPRGERKETQYF. This sequence joins TRBV11-2 and TRBJ2-5; D possibly corresponds to TRBD1 (7 bases). The CDR3 runs to 15 residues. V was clipped by 5 bases and J by 3 bases, with 16 bases between them. The germline V gene encodes CDR1 SGHAT and CDR2 FQNNGV. Complete variable domain (other parts from reference TRBV11-2 and TRBJ2-5): EAGVAQSPRYKIIEKRQSVAFWCNPISGHATLYWYQQILGQGPKLLIQFQNNGVVDDSQLPKDRFSAERLKGVDSTLKIQPAKLEDSAVYLCASSPRGERKETQYFGPGTRLLVL.

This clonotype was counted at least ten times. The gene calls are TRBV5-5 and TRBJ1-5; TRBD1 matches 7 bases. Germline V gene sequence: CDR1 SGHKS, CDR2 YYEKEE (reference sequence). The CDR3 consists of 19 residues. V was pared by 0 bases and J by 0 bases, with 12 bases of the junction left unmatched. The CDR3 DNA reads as TGTGCCAGCAGCTTGGGGGACAGCTATTTTAGCCTTAGCAATCAGCCCCAGCATTTT. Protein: CASSLGDSYFSLSNQPQHF.

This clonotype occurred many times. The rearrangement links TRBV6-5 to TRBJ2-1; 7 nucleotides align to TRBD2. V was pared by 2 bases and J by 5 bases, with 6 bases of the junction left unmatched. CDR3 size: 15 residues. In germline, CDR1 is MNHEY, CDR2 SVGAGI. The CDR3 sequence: CASSYSSGYHNEQFF. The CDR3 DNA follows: TGTGCCAGCAGTTACAGTAGCGGGTACCACAATGAGCAGTTCTTC.

In nucleotides, the CDR3 is TGTGCCAGCAGCCGTGGGCCATGGAACACTGAAGCTTTCTTT. Protein product: CASSRGPWNTEAFF. The chain has TRBV7-6 and TRBJ1-1, with D uncertain. The CDR3 is made up of 14 amino acids. Germline values: CDR1 SGHVS, CDR2 FNYEAQ. Trimming removed 5 bases at V and 1 base at J, with 11 bases between.

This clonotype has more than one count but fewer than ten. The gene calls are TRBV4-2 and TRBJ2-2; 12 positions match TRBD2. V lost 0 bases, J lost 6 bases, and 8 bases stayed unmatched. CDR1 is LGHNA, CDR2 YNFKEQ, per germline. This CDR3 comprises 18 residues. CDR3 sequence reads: CASSQDSSGRVRAGELFF. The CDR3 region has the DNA TGTGCCAGCAGCCAAGATTCTAGCGGGAGGGTTAGGGCCGGGGAGCTGTTTTTT.

CDR3 in DNA: TGTGCCAGCAGTTTAACGACTAGCGGGAACCCAGATACGCAGTATTTT. As protein: CASSLTTSGNPDTQYF. The chain combines TRBV13 with TRBJ2-3, with TRBD2 matching 11 bases. CDR3 length: 16 residues. V trimming: 6 bases; J trimming: 4 bases; junction bases outside the gene matches: 9. Looked up from germline, CDR1 is PRHDT and CDR2 is FYEKMQ (reference sequence).

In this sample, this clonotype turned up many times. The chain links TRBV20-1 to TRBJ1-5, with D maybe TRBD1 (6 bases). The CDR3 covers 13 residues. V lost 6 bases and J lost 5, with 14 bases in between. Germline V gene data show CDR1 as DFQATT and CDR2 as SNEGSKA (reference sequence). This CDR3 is CSALGHRDQPQHF. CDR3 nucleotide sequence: TGCAGTGCCTTGGGACACCGTGATCAGCCCCAGCATTTT.

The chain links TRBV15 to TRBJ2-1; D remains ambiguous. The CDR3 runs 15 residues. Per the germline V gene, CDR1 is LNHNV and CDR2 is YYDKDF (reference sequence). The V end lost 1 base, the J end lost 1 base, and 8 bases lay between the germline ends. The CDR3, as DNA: TGTGCCACCAGCAGAGTCTCAAGGTCCTACAATGAGCAGTTCTTC. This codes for CATSRVSRSYNEQFF.

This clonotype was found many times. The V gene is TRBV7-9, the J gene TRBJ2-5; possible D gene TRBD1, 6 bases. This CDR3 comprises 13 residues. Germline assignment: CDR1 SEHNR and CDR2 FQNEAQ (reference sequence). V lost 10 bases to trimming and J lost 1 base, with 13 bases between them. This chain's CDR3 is CATLIRGQETQYF. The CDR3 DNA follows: TGTGCCACCCTCATCAGGGGCCAAGAGACCCAGTACTTC.

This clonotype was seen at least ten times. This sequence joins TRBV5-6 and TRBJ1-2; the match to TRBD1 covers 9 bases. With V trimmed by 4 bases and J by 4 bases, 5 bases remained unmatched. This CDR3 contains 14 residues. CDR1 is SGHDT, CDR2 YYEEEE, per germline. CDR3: CASSRTGEVYGYTF. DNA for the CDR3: TGTGCCAGCAGCCGGACAGGGGAGGTCTATGGCTACACCTTC.

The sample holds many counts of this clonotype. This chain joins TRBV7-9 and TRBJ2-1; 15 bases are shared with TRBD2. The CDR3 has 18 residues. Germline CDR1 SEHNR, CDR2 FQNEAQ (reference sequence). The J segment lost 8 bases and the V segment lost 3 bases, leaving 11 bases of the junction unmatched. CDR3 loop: CASSLGGLAGGPGDEQFF. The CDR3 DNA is TGTGCCAGCAGCTTGGGCGGACTAGCGGGAGGGCCCGGGGATGAGCAGTTCTTC.